This TCR beta chain was sequenced in a study of T cells after yellow fever vaccination. In TCRdb, the 5' RACE reads were re-called with MiXCR into one record per CDR3 protein. This table holds about 53,000 distinct CDR3 sequences, around 6.9% found once. Study-wide points: A minor fraction of clonotypes spanned both CD4 and CD8 compartments.

This clonotype was counted ten times or more. Its cognate antigen is unknown. The CDR3 has 17 amino acids. V was pared by 4 bases and J by 3 bases, with 22 bases between. Germline V gene lookup returns CDR1 SGHAT and CDR2 FQNNGV. The sequences come from CD8+ T cells sorted from PBMCs, collected on the day of the first yellow fever vaccination. This TCR came from a man aged 18 to 29 who received the YFV17D yellow fever vaccine. V and J are TRBV11-2 and TRBJ2-7, with a possible D match to TRBD2 (5 bases). CDR3 bases: TGTGCCAGCAGCTCGGGGATGGGCCCATCTCCTAGCTACGAGCAGTACTTC. Translating gives CASSSGMGPSPSYEQYF.